What follows are 10 T cell receptor beta chains derived from one specimen sequenced in a study of blood T cell repertoires in COVID-19. Sequenced by immunoSEQ multiplex PCR; TCRdb stores in-frame clones only, minus some. This table holds over 450,000 clones, roughly nine tenths found once. Sample: peripheral blood. These receptors were collected from a man younger than 30 with COVID-19, enrolled during active disease.

The chain is built from TRBV11-2 and TRBJ2-5, with a possible D match to TRBD2 (6 bases). V was shortened by 1 base and J by 3 bases, with 12 bases between the two germline ends. The CDR3 covers 15 residues. Looked up from germline, CDR1 is SGHAT and CDR2 is FQNNGV. CDR3 nucleotides: TGTGCCAGCAGCTTAGGGTGGGGACTTAAAGAGACCCAGTACTTC. This translates into CASSLGWGLKETQYF.

The V gene is TRBV20-1, the J gene TRBJ2-5; weak D call: TRBD2 (6 bases). CDR3 length equals 11 residues. Deletions cut 0 bases from V and 9 bases from J, with 8 bases between. Germline assignment: CDR1 DFQATT and CDR2 SNEGSKA (reference sequence). CDR3 DNA sequence: TGCAGTGCTAGAGATAAGCGGGCCCAGTACTTC. This translates into CSARDKRAQYF.

The chain is built from TRBV19 and TRBJ2-1; D possibly corresponds to TRBD2 (5 bases). CDR1 is LNHDA, CDR2 SQIVND, per germline (reference sequence). Between the trimmed V and J ends, which lost 4 bases and 1 base, there was a span of 8 bases. The CDR3 loop spans 14 amino acids. Here the CDR3 reads CASSTGISYNEQFF. CDR3 bases: TGTGCCAGTAGTACGGGAATATCCTACAATGAGCAGTTCTTC.

The J gene is TRBJ1-3, the V gene TRBV7-9; 10 nucleotides agree with TRBD1. The CDR3 loop spans 15 amino acids. Trimming took 0 bases from V and 6 from J; bases not matched to a gene: 2. In germline, CDR1 is SEHNR, CDR2 FQNEAQ (reference sequence). CDR3 sequence (DNA): TGTGCCAGCAGCTTAGCGGGACAGGGGAAAAACACCATATATTTT. As protein: CASSLAGQGKNTIYF.

This rearrangement joins TRBV29-1 to TRBJ2-1; TRBD2 matches 7 bases. Trimming took 6 bases from V and 2 from J; bases not matched to a gene: 7. CDR1 and CDR2 (germline): SQVTM, ANQGSEA. This CDR3 comprises 14 residues. The CDR3 is CSVRGTKTYNEQFF. The CDR3 DNA reads as TGCAGCGTGCGCGGGACTAAAACCTACAATGAGCAGTTCTTC.

The chain employs TRBV10-1 and TRBJ2-2, with D maybe TRBD1 (5 bases). Trimming pared 3 bases from V and 1 base from J, leaving 6 bases between. The CDR3 extends over 14 amino acids. CDR1 and CDR2 from the germline V gene are WNHNN and SYGVQD (reference sequence). CDR3 protein: CASSDTGNTGELFF. CDR3 in DNA: TGCGCCAGCAGTGATACAGGGAACACCGGGGAGCTGTTTTTT.

A word on this clone: This specimen includes other DNA sequences encoding the same CDR3. The V gene is TRBV24-1, the J gene TRBJ2-2; the D gene is possibly TRBD2 (5 bases). The CDR3 contains 13 residues. V was clipped by 2 bases and J by 6 bases, with 6 bases between them. The V gene's germline CDR1 is KGHDR and CDR2 SFDVKD. CDR3 bases: TGTGCCACCAGTGATTCCGGGGCCGGGGAGCTGTTTTTT. Its translation is CATSDSGAGELFF.

The chain joins TRBV12-3 or TRBV12-4 to TRBJ2-7, with TRBD1 matching over 7 bases. The J segment lost 6 bases and the V segment lost 5 bases, leaving 7 bases of the junction unmatched. CDR3 size: 13 residues. The CDR3: CASSPGTVFEQYF. CDR3 DNA sequence: TGTGCCAGCAGTCCGGGGACAGTATTCGAGCAGTACTTC.

The chain couples TRBV6-5 to TRBJ2-7; 7 nucleotides match TRBD2. There are 15 residues in the CDR3. V shed 6 bases, J shed 0 bases, and the junction held 8 bases outside the gene matches. Germline CDR1 and CDR2: MNHEY and SVGAGI. DNA for the CDR3: TGTGCCAGCAGGAGAGCCGGGACTAACTCCTACGAGCAGTACTTC. As protein: CASRRAGTNSYEQYF.

This sequence joins TRBV3-1 (or the pseudogene TRBV3-2) and TRBJ1-5; 8 bases line up with TRBD1. V gave up 4 bases and J gave up 4 bases; unmatched junction bases: 6. CDR3 size: 15 residues. Germline V gene lookup returns CDR1 LGHDT and CDR2 YNNKEL (reference sequence). CDR3 protein: CASSLGTGENQPQHF. The CDR3 region has the DNA TGTGCCAGCAGCCTGGGGACAGGTGAAAATCAGCCCCAGCATTTT.